What follows are 20 T cell receptor beta chains derived from one specimen sequenced in a study of blood T cell repertoires in COVID-19. Clones were sequenced by immunoSEQ multiplex PCR, and TCRdb holds only the in-frame ones, with some missing. The sample records 20,000 to 30,000 clones, approximately 86% being singletons. The specimen sequenced was peripheral blood. These receptors all stem from a man aged 45-60 years with active COVID-19.

The chain recombines TRBV9 with TRBJ1-6; tentative D call: TRBD1 (5 bases). This CDR3 has 17 amino acids. V lost 0 bases, J lost 2 bases, and 12 bases lay in between. Germline CDR1 and CDR2: SGDLS and YYNGEE. The CDR3 here is CASSVADSAPYNSPLHF. In nucleotides, the CDR3 is TGTGCCAGCAGCGTAGCCGACAGCGCACCCTATAATTCACCCCTCCACTTT.

The CDR3 is CASSQYRVPTAGANVLTF. The CDR3 DNA is TGTGCCAGCAGCCAGTACAGGGTTCCAACGGCGGGGGCCAACGTCCTGACTTTC. This chain connects TRBV3-1 (or the pseudogene TRBV3-2) to TRBJ2-6; D might be TRBD1 (6 bases). Trimming left V 3 bases short and J 4 bases short, with 19 bases between. Looked up from germline, CDR1 is LGHDT and CDR2 is YNNKEL (reference sequence). The CDR3 has 18 residues.

The gene calls are TRBV6-6 and TRBJ1-3; D not resolved. Germline V lookup: CDR1 MNHNY, CDR2 SVGAGI (reference sequence). The CDR3 spans 14 residues. V was trimmed by 6 bases and J by 6 bases, leaving 15 bases between them. The CDR3 is CASRVWSRANTIYF. CDR3 coding DNA: TGTGCCAGCAGGGTTTGGTCACGCGCAAACACCATATATTTT.

This rearrangement joins TRBV15 to TRBJ2-7, with 7 positions matching TRBD2. The junction had 7 bases not matched to a gene; V was cut back by 1 base and J by 7 bases. The CDR3 is 14 residues long. Germline V lookup: CDR1 LNHNV, CDR2 YYDKDF (reference sequence). Written as DNA, the CDR3 is TGTGCCACCAGCAGAGGGTGGTCGGGGGGTGAGCAGTACTTC. This encodes CATSRGWSGGEQYF.

CDR3 protein: CASSSDRANSYEQYF. The CDR3 bases are TGTGCCAGCAGTTCCGACAGGGCGAACTCCTACGAGCAGTACTTC. This chain joins TRBV7-2 and TRBJ2-7, with TRBD1 identical over 7 bases. The junction had 8 bases not matched to a gene; V was cut back by 6 bases and J by 0 bases. Germline V gene lookup returns CDR1 SGHTA and CDR2 FQGNSA. The CDR3 runs to 15 residues.

This clone was observed a single time. The chain joins TRBV5-1 to TRBJ2-5; 7 nucleotides line up with TRBD1. CDR3 length: 13 residues. In germline, CDR1 is SGHRS, CDR2 YFSETQ. Germline trimming cut 6 bases from V and 5 bases from J; bases unmatched to any gene: 7. DNA for the CDR3: TGCGCCAGCAACCCGGGACAGTTGGAGACCCAGTACTTC. Its translation is CASNPGQLETQYF.

V and J are TRBV7-3 and TRBJ2-1, with a possible D match to TRBD2 (6 bases). V was shortened by 0 bases and J by 3 bases, with 9 bases between the two germline ends. This CDR3 is built from 15 residues. Per the germline V gene, CDR1 is SGHTA and CDR2 is FQGTGA. The CDR3: CASSLTRESYNEQFF. In DNA form, the CDR3 reads TGTGCCAGCAGCTTAACACGGGAGAGCTACAATGAGCAGTTCTTC.

The chain employs TRBV29-1 and TRBJ1-1; D call uncertain. The V gene's germline CDR1 is SQVTM and CDR2 ANQGSEA. Trimming stripped 7 bases from V and 3 bases from J, with 15 bases between. CDR3 length equals 13 residues. CDR3 DNA sequence: TGCAGCGCCGGGTTGAGTTGGGACACTGAAGCTTTCTTT. Translated, it gives CSAGLSWDTEAFF.

The chain recombines TRBV5-1 with TRBJ1-3, with TRBD1 matching 11 bases. CDR3 length equals 15 residues. V shed 4 bases and J 3 bases; nucleotides not matched to a gene: 3. The germline V gene encodes CDR1 SGHRS and CDR2 YFSETQ. CDR3 nucleotides: TGCGCCAGCAGCCCGGACAGGGGGCTTGGAAACACCATATATTTT. Its protein product is CASSPDRGLGNTIYF.

The rearrangement uses TRBV3-1 (or the pseudogene TRBV3-2) and TRBJ1-6, with D possibly TRBD1 on 5 matching bases. Trimming removed 5 bases from V and 6 bases from J, with 11 bases in between. The CDR3 contains 14 residues. The germline V gene encodes CDR1 LGHDT and CDR2 YNNKEL (reference sequence). The DNA for the CDR3 is TGTGCCAGCAGCTCACGACAGAGTAATTCACCCCTCCACTTT. Its protein is CASSSRQSNSPLHF.

The gene calls are TRBV20-1 and TRBJ1-3; possibly TRBD1 for D (5 bases). The V gene's germline CDR1 is DFQATT and CDR2 SNEGSKA (reference sequence). Trimming stripped 3 bases from V and 0 bases from J, with 15 bases between. CDR3 size: 16 residues. The CDR3 spells CSASSPPRGSGNTIYF. Written as DNA, the CDR3 is TGCAGTGCTAGTAGCCCCCCTAGGGGCTCTGGAAACACCATATATTTT.

The chain has TRBV7-9 and TRBJ2-3; 11 bases are a match to TRBD2. Germline values: CDR1 SEHNR, CDR2 FQNEAQ (reference sequence). This CDR3 is built from 14 residues. V was clipped by 5 bases and J by 5 bases; unmatched bases: 3. The CDR3 DNA sequence: TGTGCCAGCAGCCCCGGGACTAGCGGAGATACGCAGTATTTT. Translated: CASSPGTSGDTQYF.

The chain joins TRBV5-1 to TRBJ2-7; no clear D gene. V dropped 4 bases and J dropped 6 bases, with 14 bases sitting between them. Germline V gene lookup returns CDR1 SGHRS and CDR2 YFSETQ. The CDR3 has 13 residues. CDR3 sequence: CASSPSSGLEQYF. CDR3 in DNA: TGCGCCAGCAGCCCCAGTTCAGGTCTCGAGCAGTACTTC.

This chain joins TRBV27 and TRBJ2-3; D might be TRBD1 (5 bases). There are 16 residues in the CDR3. V shed 3 bases and J shed 0 bases, with 13 bases lying between them. The germline V gene encodes CDR1 MNHEY and CDR2 SMNVEV (reference sequence). In DNA, the CDR3 is TGTGCCAGCAGTTTTGGAATTAAGGGGAGCACAGATACGCAGTATTTT. Translation: CASSFGIKGSTDTQYF.

The chain recombines TRBV29-1 with TRBJ1-6; D may be TRBD1 (6 bases). Germline V lookup: CDR1 SQVTM, CDR2 ANQGSEA. The CDR3 extends over 15 amino acids. V was clipped by 6 bases and J by 7 bases, with 19 bases between them. CDR3 coding DNA: TGCAGCGTCCCCGCCGGGGCAGGGACAAATTCACCCCTCCACTTT. Translating gives CSVPAGAGTNSPLHF.

Only a few counts were recorded for this clone. This rearrangement joins TRBV3-1 (or the pseudogene TRBV3-2) to TRBJ2-2; D uncertain. Trimming pared 3 bases from V and 4 bases from J, leaving 9 bases between. Germline CDR1 is LGHDT and CDR2 is YNNKEL (reference sequence). The CDR3 extends over 14 amino acids. The CDR3 spells CASSQERATGELFF. The CDR3 nucleotides read TGTGCCAGCAGCCAGGAGAGAGCCACCGGGGAGCTGTTTTTT.

This clone was observed a handful of times. The rearrangement joins TRBV4-3 to TRBJ2-1, with 9 bases identical to TRBD2. The V segment lost 0 bases and the J segment 0 bases; nucleotides outside the gene matches: 3. The germline V gene has CDR1 LGHNA and CDR2 YSLEER. The CDR3 runs 17 residues. The CDR3 region is CASSQDVSGGSYNEQFF. The CDR3 nucleotides are TGCGCCAGCAGCCAAGATGTTAGCGGGGGCTCCTACAATGAGCAGTTCTTC.

V gene TRBV25-1 combines with J gene TRBJ2-7; 7 bases are shared with TRBD1. V lost 4 bases to trimming and J lost 2 bases; unmatched junction nucleotides: 2. CDR1 and CDR2 from the germline V gene are MGHDK and SYGVNS. CDR3 size: 13 residues. The CDR3 DNA sequence: TGTGCCAGCAGTGGACAGGGCCCCTACGAGCAGTACTTC. It is translated as CASSGQGPYEQYF.

This clone has just one count. V is TRBV5-1 and J is TRBJ2-1, with 11 bases aligning to TRBD2. The CDR3 loop spans 15 amino acids. Per the germline V gene, CDR1 is SGHRS and CDR2 is YFSETQ. V trimming: 0 bases; J trimming: 6 bases; junction bases outside the gene matches: 2. CDR3 sequence (DNA): TGCGCCAGCAGCTTGGGTCTAGCGGGAGGCAATGAGCAGTTCTTC. Translating it yields CASSLGLAGGNEQFF.

This clone came up once. The genes are TRBV18 and TRBJ1-2; TRBD1 matches 7 bases. V dropped 3 bases and J dropped 5; count of bases not matched to a gene: 9. The length of the CDR3 is 15 residues. The germline V gene encodes CDR1 KGHSH and CDR2 LQKENI. CDR3 bases: TGTGCCAGCTCACCTTTGGGACAGCTCCTATATGGCTACACCTTC. Its translation: CASSPLGQLLYGYTF.